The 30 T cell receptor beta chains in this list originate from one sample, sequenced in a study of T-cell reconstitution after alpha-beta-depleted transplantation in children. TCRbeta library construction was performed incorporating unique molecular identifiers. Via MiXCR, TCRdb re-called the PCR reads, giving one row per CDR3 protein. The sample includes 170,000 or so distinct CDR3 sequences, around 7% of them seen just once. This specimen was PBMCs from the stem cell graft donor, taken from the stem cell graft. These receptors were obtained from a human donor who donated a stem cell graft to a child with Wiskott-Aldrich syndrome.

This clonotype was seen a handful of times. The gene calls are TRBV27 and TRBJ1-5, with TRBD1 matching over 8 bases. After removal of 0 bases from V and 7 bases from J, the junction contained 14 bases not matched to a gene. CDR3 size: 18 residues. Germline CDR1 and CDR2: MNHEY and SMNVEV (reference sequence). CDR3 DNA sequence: TGTGCCAGCAGTTTATCGGTCCCCCGGGACAGGAGGGAACAGCCCCAGCATTTT. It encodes CASSLSVPRDRREQPQHF.

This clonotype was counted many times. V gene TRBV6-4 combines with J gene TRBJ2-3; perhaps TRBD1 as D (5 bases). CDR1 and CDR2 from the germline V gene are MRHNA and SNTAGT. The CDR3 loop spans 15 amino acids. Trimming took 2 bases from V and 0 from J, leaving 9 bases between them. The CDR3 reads CASSDGAGSTDTQYF. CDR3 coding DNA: TGTGCCAGCAGTGACGGGGCCGGCAGCACAGATACGCAGTATTTT.

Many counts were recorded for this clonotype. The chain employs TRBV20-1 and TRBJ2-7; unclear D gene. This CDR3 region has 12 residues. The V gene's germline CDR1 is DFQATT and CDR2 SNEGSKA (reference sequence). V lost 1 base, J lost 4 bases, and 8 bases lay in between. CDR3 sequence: CSARGVLYEQYF. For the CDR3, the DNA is TGCAGTGCTAGAGGGGTACTTTACGAGCAGTACTTC.

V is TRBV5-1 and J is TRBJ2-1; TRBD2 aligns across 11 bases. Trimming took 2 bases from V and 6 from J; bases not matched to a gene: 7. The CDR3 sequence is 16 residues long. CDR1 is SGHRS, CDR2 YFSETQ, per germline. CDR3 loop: CASSLIPSGGINEQFF. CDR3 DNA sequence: TGCGCCAGCAGCTTAATCCCTAGCGGGGGGATCAATGAGCAGTTCTTC.

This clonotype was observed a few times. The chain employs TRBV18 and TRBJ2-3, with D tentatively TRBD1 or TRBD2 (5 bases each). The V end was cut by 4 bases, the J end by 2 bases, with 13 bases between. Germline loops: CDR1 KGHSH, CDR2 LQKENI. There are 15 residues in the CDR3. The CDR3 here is CASSQNGGDTDTQYF. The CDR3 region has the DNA TGTGCCAGCTCACAGAATGGGGGAGACACAGATACGCAGTATTTT.

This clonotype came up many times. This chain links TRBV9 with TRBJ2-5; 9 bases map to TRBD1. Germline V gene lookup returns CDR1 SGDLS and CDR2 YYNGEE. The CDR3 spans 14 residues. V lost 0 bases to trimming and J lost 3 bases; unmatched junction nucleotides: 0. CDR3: CASSVGTGEETQYF. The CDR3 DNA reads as TGTGCCAGCAGCGTAGGGACAGGGGAAGAGACCCAGTACTTC.

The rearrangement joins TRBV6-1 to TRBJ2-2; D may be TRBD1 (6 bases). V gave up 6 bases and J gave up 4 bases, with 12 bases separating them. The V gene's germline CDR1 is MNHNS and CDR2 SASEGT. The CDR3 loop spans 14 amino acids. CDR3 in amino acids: CASRQGGGTGELFF. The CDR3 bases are TGTGCCAGCAGACAGGGTGGGGGCACCGGGGAGCTGTTTTTT.

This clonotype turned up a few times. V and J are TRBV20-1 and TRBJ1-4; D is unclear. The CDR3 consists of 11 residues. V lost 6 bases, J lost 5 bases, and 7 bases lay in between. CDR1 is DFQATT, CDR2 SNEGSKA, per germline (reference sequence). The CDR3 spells CSAIRNEKLFF. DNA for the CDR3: TGCAGTGCGATCCGAAATGAAAAACTGTTTTTT.

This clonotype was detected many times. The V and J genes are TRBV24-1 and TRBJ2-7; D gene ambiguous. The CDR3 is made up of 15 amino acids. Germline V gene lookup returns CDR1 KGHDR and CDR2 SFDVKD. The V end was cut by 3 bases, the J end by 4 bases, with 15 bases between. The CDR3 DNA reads TGTGCCACCAGTGATCACGGCGCCAACAAGTACGAGCAGTACTTC. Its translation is CATSDHGANKYEQYF.

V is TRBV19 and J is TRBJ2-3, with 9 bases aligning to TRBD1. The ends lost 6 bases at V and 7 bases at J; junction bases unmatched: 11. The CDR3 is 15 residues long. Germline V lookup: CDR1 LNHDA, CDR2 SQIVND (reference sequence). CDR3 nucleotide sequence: TGTGCCAGTAGATCATCCGGGACAGGGCAACATACGCAGTATTTT. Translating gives CASRSSGTGQHTQYF.

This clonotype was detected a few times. The CDR3 DNA reads as TGTGCCAGCACCCCAAGCGGGTCGGGCTCCGAGTCACCCCTCCACTTT. Translating gives CASTPSGSGSESPLHF. This sequence joins TRBV7-9 and TRBJ1-6, with unresolved D. V was clipped by 7 bases and J by 10 bases, with 23 bases between them. This CDR3 has 16 amino acids. Per the germline V gene, CDR1 is SEHNR and CDR2 is FQNEAQ (reference sequence). Together with reference TRBV7-9 and TRBJ1-6, the CDR3 gives the full variable domain: DTGVSQNPRHKITKRGQNVTFRCDPISEHNRLYWYRQTLGQGPEFLTYFQNEAQLEKSRLLSDRFSAERPKGSFSTLEIQRTEQGDSAMYLCASTPSGSGSESPLHFGNGTRLTVT.

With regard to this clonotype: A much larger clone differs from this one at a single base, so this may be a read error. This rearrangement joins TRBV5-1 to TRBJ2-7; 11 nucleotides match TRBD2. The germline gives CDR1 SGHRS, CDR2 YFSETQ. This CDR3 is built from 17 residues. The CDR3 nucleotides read TGCGCCAGCAGCGTGGGGGCTAGCGGGAGGAACTCCTACGAGCTGTACTTC. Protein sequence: CASSVGASGRNSYELYF.

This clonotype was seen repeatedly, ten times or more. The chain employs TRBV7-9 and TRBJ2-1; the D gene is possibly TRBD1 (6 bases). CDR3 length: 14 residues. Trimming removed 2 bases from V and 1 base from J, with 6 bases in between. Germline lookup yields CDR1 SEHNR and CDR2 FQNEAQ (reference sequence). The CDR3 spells CASSLTGSYNEQFF. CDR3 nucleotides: TGTGCCAGCAGCTTAACAGGGTCCTACAATGAGCAGTTCTTC.

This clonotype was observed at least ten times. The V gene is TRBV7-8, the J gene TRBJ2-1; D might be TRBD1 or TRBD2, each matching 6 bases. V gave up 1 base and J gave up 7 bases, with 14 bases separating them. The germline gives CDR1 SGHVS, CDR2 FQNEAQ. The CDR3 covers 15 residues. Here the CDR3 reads CASSLEWGARNEQFF. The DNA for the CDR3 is TGTGCCAGCAGCTTAGAATGGGGGGCTCGAAATGAGCAGTTCTTC.

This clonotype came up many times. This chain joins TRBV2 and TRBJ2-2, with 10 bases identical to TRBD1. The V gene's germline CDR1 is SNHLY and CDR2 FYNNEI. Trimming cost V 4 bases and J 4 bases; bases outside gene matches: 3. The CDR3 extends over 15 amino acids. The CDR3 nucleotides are TGTGCCAGCAGTGGGGACAGGGGAGTCACCGGGGAGCTGTTTTTT. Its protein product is CASSGDRGVTGELFF.

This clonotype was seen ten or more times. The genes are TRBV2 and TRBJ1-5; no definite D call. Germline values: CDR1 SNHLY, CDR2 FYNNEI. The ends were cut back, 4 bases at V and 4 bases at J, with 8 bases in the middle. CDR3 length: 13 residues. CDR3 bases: TGTGCCAGCAGTGCGGATCGAAATCAGCCCCAGCATTTT. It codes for CASSADRNQPQHF.

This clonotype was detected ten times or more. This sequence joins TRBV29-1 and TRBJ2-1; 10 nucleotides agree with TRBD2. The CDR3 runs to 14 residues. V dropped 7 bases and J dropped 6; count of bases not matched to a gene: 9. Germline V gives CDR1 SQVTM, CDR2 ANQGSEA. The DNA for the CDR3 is TGCAGCGCGAGCGGGGGGGACTTCTTCAATGAGCAGTTCTTC. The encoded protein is CSASGGDFFNEQFF.

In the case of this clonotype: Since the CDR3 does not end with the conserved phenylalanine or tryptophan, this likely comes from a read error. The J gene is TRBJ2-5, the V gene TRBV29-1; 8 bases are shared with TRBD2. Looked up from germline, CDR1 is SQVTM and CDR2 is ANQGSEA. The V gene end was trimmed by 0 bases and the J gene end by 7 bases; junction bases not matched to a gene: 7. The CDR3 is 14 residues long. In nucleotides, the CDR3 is TGCAGCGTTGAAGATCGGGGGGGAATCGGGACCCAGTACCTC. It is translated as CSVEDRGGIGTQYL.

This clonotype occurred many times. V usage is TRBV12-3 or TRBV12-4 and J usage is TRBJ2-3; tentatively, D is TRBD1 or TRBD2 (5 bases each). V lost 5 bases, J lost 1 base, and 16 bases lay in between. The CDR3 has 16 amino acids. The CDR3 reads CASSPLARDRTDTQYF. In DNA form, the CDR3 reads TGTGCCAGCAGTCCGCTAGCCCGGGACCGCACAGATACGCAGTATTTT.

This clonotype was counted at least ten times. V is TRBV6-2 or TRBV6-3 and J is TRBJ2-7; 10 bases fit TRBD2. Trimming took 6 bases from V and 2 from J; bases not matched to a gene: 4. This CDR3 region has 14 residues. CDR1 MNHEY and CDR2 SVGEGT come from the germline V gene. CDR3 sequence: CASRGSGRPYEQYF. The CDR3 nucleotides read TGTGCCAGCAGAGGTAGCGGGAGGCCCTACGAGCAGTACTTC.

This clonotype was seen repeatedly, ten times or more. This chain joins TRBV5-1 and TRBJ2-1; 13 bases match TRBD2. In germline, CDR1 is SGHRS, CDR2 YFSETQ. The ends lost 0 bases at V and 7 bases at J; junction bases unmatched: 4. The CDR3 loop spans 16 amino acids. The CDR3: CASSLEVLAGGNEQFF. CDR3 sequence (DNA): TGCGCCAGCAGCTTGGAAGTACTAGCGGGGGGGAATGAGCAGTTCTTC.

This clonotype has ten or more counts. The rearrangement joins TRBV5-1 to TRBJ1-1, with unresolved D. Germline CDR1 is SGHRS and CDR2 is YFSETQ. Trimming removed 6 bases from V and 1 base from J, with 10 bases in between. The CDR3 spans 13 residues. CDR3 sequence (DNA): TGCGCCAGCATCCTCGGGCCGAACACTGAAGCTTTCTTT. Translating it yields CASILGPNTEAFF.

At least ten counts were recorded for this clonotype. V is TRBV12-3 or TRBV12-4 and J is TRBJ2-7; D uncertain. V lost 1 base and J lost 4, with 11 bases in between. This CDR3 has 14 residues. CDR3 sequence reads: CASSLVADRYEQYF. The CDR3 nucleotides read TGTGCCAGCAGTTTAGTGGCAGATCGGTACGAGCAGTACTTC.

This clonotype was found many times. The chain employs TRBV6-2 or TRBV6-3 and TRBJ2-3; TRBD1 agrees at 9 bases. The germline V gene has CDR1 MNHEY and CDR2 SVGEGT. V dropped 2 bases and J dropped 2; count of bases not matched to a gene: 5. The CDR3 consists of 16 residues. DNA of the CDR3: TGTGCCAGCAGTTACCGGACAGGGGACTTCACAGATACGCAGTATTTT. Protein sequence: CASSYRTGDFTDTQYF.

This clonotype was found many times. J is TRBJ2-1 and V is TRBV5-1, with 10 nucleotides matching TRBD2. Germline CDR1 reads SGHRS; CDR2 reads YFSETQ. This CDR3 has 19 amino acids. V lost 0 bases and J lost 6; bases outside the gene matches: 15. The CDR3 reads CASSLGGTSGTKSRNEQFF. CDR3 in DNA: TGCGCCAGCAGCTTGGGTGGTACTAGCGGGACTAAATCCCGCAATGAGCAGTTCTTC.

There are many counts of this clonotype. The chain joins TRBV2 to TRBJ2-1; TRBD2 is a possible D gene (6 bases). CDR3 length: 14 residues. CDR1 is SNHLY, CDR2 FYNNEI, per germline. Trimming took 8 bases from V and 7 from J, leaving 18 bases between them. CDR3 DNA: TGTGCCAGCGGAAAAGAAAAGGGGACTAATGAGCAGTTCTTC. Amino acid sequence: CASGKEKGTNEQFF.

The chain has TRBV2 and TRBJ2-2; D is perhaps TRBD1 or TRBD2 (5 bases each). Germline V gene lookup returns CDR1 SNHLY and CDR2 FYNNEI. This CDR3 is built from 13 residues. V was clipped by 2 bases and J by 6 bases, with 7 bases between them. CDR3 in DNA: TGTGCCAGCAGTGAAAGGGACGCCGGGGAGCTGTTTTTT. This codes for CASSERDAGELFF.

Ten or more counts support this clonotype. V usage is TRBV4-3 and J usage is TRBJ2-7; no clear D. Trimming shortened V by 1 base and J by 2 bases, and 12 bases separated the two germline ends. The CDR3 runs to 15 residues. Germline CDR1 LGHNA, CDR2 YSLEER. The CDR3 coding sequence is TGCGCCAGCAGCCAAGCAGCCCACAACACCTACGAGCAGTACTTC. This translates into CASSQAAHNTYEQYF.

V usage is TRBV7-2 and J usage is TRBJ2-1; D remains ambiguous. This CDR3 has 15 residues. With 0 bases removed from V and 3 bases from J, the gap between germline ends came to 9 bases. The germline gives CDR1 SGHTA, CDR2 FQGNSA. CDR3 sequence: CASSLAEALYNEQFF. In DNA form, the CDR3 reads TGTGCCAGCAGCTTAGCAGAGGCTCTCTACAATGAGCAGTTCTTC.

The CDR3 region is CASSPDRQNTEAFF. The CDR3 nucleotides read TGTGCCAGCTCACCAGATAGGCAGAACACTGAAGCTTTCTTT. V and J are TRBV18 and TRBJ1-1; D is unclear. CDR3 length equals 14 residues. Germline V gene sequence: CDR1 KGHSH, CDR2 LQKENI. The V gene lost 2 bases and the J gene lost 1 base, with 8 bases spanning the gap.